This T cell receptor beta chain stems from a study of OX40 agonist ivuxolimab in advanced cancers. Notes on the study in general: The investigators did not determine what antigen specificity the expanded peripheral T cells had.

Note on this clone: Its antigen is still unknown. The junction does not match germline at one end; this may be a read error. This same CDR3 is encoded by further DNA sequences in the sample.

This CDR3 has 14 amino acids. Germline values: CDR1 SGHDT, CDR2 YYEEEE. Libraries were prepared by immunoSEQ multiplex PCR; TCRdb keeps only in-frame clonotypes and omits some of them. The sample holds some 75,000 clones, around nine tenths seen once. This clonotype was sampled from an adult with an advanced solid tumor such as melanoma, head and neck, liver or kidney cancer. The source was CD4+ or CD8+ T cells sorted from blood, collected in a trial of the OX40 agonist ivuxolimab. V usage is TRBV5-6 and J usage is TRBJ1-1, with 7 bases fitting TRBD1. DNA for the CDR3: TGCGCCAGCAGCTTTCTGGACAGGTACACTGAAGCTTTCTTT. It yields the protein CASSFLDRYTEAFF.